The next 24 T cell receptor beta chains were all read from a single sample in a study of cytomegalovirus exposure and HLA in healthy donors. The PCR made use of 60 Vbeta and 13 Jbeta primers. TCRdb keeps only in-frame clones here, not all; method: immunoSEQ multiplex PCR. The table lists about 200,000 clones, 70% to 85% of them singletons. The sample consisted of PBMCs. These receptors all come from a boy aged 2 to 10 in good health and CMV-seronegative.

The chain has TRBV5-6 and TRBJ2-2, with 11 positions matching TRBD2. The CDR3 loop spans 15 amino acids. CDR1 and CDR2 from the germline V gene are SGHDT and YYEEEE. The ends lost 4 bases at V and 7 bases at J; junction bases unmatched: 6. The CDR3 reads CASSPLAGGRGELFF. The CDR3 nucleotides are TGTGCCAGCAGCCCATTAGCGGGGGGGCGCGGGGAGCTGTTTTTT. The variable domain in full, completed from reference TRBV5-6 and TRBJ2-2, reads DAGVTQSPTHLIKTRGQQVTLRCSPKSGHDTVSWYQQALGQGPQFIFQYYEEEERQRGNFPDRFSGHQFPNYSSELNVNALLLGDSALYLCASSPLAGGRGELFFGEGSRLTVL.

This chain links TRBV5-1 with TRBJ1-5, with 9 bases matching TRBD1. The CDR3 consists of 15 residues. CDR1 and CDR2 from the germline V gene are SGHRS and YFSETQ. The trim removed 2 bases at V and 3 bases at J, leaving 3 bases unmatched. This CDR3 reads CASSFGTGYNQPQHF. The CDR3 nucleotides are TGCGCCAGCAGCTTCGGGACAGGGTACAATCAGCCCCAGCATTTT.

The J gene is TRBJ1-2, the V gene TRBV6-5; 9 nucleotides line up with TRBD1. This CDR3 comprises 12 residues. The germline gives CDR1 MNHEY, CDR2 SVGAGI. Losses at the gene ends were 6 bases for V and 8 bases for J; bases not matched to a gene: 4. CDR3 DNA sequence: TGTGCCAGCAGGGGACAGGGAAGAGGCTACACCTTC. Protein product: CASRGQGRGYTF.

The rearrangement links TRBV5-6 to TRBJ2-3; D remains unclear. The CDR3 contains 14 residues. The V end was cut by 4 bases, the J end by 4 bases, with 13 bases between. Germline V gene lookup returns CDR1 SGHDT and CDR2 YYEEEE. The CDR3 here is CASSPVGRSDTQYF. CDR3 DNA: TGTGCCAGCAGCCCGGTGGGCAGATCAGATACGCAGTATTTT.

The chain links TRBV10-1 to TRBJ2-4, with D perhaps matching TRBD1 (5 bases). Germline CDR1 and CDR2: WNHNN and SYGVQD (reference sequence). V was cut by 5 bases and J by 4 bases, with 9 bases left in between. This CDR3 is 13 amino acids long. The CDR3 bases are TGCGCCAGCAGTCGAACAGGAAAAAACATTCAGTACTTC. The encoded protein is CASSRTGKNIQYF.

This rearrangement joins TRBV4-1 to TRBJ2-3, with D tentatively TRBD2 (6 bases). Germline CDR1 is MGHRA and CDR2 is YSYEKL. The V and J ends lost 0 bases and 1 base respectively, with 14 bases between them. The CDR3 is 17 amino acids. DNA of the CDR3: TGCGCCAGCAGCCAAGATTGGGCGGGGTATCGCACAGATACGCAGTATTTT. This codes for CASSQDWAGYRTDTQYF.

The CDR3 is CASSVEGGTGETQYF. The CDR3 bases are TGTGCCAGCAGCGTAGAAGGGGGAACAGGAGAGACCCAGTACTTC. This rearrangement joins TRBV9 to TRBJ2-5; weak D call: TRBD1 (6 bases). CDR1 and CDR2 from the germline V gene are SGDLS and YYNGEE. V shed 0 bases and J shed 4 bases, with 13 bases lying between them. The CDR3 is 15 residues long. Drawing the rest from reference TRBV9 and TRBJ2-5, the complete variable domain is DSGVTQTPKHLITATGQRVTLRCSPRSGDLSVYWYQQSLDQGLQFLIQYYNGEERAKGNILERFSAQQFPDLHSELNLSSLELGDSALYFCASSVEGGTGETQYFGPGTRLLVL.

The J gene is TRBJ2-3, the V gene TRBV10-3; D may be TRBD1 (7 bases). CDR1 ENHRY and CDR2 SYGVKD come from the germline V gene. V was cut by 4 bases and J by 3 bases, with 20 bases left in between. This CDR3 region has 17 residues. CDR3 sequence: CAISGRDRRSGTDTQYF. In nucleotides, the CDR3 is TGTGCCATCAGTGGGCGGGACAGACGATCGGGGACAGATACGCAGTATTTT.

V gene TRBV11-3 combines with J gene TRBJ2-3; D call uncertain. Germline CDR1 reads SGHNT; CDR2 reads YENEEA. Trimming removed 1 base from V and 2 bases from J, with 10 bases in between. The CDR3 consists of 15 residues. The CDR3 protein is CASSLGLHPTDTQYF. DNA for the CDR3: TGTGCCAGCAGCTTAGGGCTCCATCCCACAGATACGCAGTATTTT.

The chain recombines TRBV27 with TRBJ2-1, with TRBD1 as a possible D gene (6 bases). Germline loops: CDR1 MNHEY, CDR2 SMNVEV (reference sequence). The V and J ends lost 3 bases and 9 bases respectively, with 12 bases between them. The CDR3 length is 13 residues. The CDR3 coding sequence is TGTGCCAGCAGTTTCCATGACAGGACTGAGCAGTTCTTC. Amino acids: CASSFHDRTEQFF.

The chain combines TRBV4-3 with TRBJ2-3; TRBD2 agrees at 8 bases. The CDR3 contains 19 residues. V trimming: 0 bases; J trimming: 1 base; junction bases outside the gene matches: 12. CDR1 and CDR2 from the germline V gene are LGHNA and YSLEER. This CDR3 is CASSQDGASGFFRTDTQYF. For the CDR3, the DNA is TGCGCCAGCAGCCAAGATGGGGCTAGCGGGTTTTTCCGCACAGATACGCAGTATTTT.

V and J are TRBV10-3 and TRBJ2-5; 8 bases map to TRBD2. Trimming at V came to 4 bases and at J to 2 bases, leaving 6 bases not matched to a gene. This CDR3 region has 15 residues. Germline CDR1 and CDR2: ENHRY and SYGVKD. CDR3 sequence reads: CAISAIAGLQETQYF. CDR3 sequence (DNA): TGTGCCATCAGTGCGATAGCGGGGCTTCAAGAGACCCAGTACTTC.

The chain's CDR3 is CASRDAPGSGEQFF. In DNA, the CDR3 is TGCGCCAGCAGGGACGCCCCGGGGAGTGGTGAGCAGTTCTTC. The V call is TRBV5-1, the J call TRBJ2-1; D perhaps matches TRBD2 (5 bases). The CDR3 covers 14 residues. With 5 bases removed from V and 9 bases from J, the gap between germline ends came to 18 bases. CDR1 is SGHRS, CDR2 YFSETQ, per germline.

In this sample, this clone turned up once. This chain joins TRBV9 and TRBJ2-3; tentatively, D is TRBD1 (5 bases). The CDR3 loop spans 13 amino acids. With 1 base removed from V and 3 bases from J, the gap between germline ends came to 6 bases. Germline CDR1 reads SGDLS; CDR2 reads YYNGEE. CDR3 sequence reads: CASSVQGTDTQYF. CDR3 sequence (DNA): TGTGCCAGCAGCGTACAGGGTACAGATACGCAGTATTTT.

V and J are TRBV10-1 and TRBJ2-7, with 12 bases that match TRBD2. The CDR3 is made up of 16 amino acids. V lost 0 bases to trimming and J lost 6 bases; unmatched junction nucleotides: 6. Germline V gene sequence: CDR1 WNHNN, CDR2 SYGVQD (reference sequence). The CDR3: CASSESKTSGGGEQYF. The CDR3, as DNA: TGCGCCAGCAGTGAGTCGAAGACTAGCGGGGGCGGCGAGCAGTACTTC.

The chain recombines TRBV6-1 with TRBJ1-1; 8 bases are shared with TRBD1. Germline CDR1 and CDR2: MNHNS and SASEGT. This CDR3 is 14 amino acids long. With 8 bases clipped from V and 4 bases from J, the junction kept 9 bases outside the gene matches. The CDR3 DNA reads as TGTGCCAGCGGGCTCCATACAGGGGGCACTGAAGCTTTCTTT. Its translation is CASGLHTGGTEAFF.

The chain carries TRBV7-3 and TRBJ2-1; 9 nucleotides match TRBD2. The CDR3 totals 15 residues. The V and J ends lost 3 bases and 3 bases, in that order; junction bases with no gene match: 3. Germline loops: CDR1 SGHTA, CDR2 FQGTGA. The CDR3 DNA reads TGTGCCAGCAGCTTTAGCGGGGGCCGCTACAATGAGCAGTTCTTC. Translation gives CASSFSGGRYNEQFF.

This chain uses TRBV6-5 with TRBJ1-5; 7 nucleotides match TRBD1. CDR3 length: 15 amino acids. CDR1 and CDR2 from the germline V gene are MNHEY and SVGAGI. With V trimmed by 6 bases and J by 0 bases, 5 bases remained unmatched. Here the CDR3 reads CASSRDSNSNQPQHF. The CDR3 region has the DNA TGTGCCAGCAGCCGGGACAGCAATAGCAATCAGCCCCAGCATTTT.

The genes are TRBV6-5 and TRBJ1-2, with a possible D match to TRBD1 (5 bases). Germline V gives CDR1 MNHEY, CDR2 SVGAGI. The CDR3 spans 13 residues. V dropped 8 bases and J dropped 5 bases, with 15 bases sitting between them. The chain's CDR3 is CASRPTDLYGYTF. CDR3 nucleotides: TGTGCCAGCCGACCGACAGACCTGTATGGCTACACCTTC.

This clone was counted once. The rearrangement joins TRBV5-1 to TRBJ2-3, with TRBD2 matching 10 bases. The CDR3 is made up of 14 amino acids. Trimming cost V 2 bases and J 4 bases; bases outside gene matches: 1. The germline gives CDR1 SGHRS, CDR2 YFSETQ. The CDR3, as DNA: TGCGCCAGCAGCTTTGGACTAGCGGCAGATACGCAGTATTTT. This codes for CASSFGLAADTQYF.

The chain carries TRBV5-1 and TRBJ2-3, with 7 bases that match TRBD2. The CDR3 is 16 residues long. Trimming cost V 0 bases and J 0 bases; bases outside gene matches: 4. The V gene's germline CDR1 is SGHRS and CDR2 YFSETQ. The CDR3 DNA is TGCGCCAGCAGCTTGGCCAACGGGGGGAGCACAGATACGCAGTATTTT. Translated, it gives CASSLANGGSTDTQYF. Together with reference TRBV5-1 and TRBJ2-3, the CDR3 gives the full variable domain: KAGVTQTPRYLIKTRGQQVTLSCSPISGHRSVSWYQQTPGQGLQFLFEYFSETQRNKGNFPGRFSGRQFSNSRSEMNVSTLELGDSALYLCASSLANGGSTDTQYFGPGTRLTVL.

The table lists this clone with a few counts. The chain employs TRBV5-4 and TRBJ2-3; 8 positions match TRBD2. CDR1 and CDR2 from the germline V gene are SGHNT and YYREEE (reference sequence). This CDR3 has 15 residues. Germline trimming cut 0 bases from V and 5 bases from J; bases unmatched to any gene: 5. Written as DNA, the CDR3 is TGTGCCAGCAGCTTGGAGGGAGCGGGGGAAGATACGCAGTATTTT. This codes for CASSLEGAGEDTQYF.

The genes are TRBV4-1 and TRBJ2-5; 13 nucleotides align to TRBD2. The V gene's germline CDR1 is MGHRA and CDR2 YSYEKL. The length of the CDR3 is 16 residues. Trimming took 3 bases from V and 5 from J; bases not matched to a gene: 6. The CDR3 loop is CASSQIGTSGDETQYF. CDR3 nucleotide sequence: TGCGCCAGCAGCCAGATCGGGACTAGCGGGGATGAGACCCAGTACTTC.

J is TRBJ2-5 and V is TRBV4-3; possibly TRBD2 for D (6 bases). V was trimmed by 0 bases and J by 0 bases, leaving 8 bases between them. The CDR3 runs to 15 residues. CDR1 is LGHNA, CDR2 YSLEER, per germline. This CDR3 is CASSQEWGDQETQYF. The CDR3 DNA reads TGCGCCAGCAGCCAAGAGTGGGGGGACCAAGAGACCCAGTACTTC.